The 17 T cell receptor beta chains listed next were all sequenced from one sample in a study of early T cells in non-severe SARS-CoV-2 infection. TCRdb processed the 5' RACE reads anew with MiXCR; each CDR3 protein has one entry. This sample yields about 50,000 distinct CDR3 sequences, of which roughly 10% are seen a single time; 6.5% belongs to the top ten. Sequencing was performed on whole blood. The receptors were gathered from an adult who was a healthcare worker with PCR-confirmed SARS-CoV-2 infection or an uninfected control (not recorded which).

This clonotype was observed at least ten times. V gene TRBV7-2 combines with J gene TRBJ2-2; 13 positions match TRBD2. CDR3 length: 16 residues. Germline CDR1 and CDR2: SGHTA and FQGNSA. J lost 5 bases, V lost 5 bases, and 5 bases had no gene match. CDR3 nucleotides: TGTGCCAGCAGCCCCTCGACTAGCGGGAGGACCGGGGAGCTGTTTTTT. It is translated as CASSPSTSGRTGELFF.

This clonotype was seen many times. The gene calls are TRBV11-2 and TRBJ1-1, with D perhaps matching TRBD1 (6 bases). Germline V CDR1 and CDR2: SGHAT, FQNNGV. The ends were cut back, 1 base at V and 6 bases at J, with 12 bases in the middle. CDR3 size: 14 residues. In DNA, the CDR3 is TGTGCCAGCAGCTTAGGCCAGGGGAGGCCTGAAGCTTTCTTT. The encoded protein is CASSLGQGRPEAFF.

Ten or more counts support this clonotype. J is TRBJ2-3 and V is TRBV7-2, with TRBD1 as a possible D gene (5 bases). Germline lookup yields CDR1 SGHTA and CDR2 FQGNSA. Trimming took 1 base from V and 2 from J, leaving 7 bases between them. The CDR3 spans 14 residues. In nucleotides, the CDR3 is TGTGCCAGCAGCTTAGGACAGTACACAGATACGCAGTATTTT. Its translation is CASSLGQYTDTQYF. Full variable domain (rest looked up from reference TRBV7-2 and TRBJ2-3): GAGVSQSPSNKVTEKGKDVELRCDPISGHTALYWYRQSLGQGLEFLIYFQGNSAPDKSGLPSDRFSAERTGGSVSTLTIQRTQQEDSAVYLCASSLGQYTDTQYFGPGTRLTVL.

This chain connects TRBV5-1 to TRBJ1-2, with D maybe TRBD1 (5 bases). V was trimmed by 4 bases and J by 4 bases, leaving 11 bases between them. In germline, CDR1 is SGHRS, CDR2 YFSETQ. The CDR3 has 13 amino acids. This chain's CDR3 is CASSTRDAYGYTF. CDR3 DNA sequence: TGCGCCAGCAGCACCCGGGACGCCTATGGCTACACCTTC. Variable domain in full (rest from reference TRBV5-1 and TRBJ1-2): KAGVTQTPRYLIKTRGQQVTLSCSPISGHRSVSWYQQTPGQGLQFLFEYFSETQRNKGNFPGRFSGRQFSNSRSEMNVSTLELGDSALYLCASSTRDAYGYTFGSGTRLTVV.

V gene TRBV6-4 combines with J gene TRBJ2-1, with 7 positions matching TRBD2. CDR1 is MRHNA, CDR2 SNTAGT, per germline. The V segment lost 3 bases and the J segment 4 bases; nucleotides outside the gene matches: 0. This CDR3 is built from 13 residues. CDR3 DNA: TGTGCCAGCAGTGAGCGGGAGTACAATGAGCAGTTCTTC. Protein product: CASSEREYNEQFF.

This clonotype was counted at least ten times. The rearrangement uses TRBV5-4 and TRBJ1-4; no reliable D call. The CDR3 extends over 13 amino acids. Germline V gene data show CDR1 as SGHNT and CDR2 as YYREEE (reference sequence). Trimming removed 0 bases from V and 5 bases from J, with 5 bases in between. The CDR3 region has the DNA TGTGCCAGCAGCTTGGCCGTAAATGAAAAACTGTTTTTT. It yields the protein CASSLAVNEKLFF.

DNA for the CDR3: TGTGCCAGCAGGGGACAGGCATTTTCAGATACGCAGTATTTT. It translates to CASRGQAFSDTQYF. The chain is built from TRBV27 and TRBJ2-3; 8 bases agree with TRBD1. Germline trimming cut 6 bases from V and 4 bases from J; bases unmatched to any gene: 6. The CDR3 has 14 residues. CDR1 and CDR2 from the germline V gene are MNHEY and SMNVEV (reference sequence).

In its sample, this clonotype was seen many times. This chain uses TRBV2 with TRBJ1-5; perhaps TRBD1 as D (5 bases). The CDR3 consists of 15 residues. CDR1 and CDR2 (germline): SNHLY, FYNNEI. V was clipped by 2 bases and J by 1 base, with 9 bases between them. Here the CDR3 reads CASSEWQGSNQPQHF. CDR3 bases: TGTGCCAGCAGTGAATGGCAGGGAAGCAATCAGCCCCAGCATTTT.

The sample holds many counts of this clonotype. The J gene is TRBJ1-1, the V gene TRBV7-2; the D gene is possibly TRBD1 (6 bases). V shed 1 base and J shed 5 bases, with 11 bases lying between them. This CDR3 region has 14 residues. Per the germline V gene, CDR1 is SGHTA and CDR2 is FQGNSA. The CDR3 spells CASSLGHGQTEAFF. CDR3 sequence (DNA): TGTGCCAGCAGCTTAGGACATGGACAGACTGAAGCTTTCTTT. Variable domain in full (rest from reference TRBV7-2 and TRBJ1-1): GAGVSQSPSNKVTEKGKDVELRCDPISGHTALYWYRQSLGQGLEFLIYFQGNSAPDKSGLPSDRFSAERTGGSVSTLTIQRTQQEDSAVYLCASSLGHGQTEAFFGQGTRLTVV.

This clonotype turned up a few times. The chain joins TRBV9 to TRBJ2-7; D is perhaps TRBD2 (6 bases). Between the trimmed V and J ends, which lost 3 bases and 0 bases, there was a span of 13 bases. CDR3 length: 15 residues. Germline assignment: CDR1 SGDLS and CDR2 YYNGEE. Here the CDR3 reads CASSARDGSSYEQYF. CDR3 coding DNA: TGTGCCAGCAGCGCCCGGGACGGGAGCTCCTACGAGCAGTACTTC.

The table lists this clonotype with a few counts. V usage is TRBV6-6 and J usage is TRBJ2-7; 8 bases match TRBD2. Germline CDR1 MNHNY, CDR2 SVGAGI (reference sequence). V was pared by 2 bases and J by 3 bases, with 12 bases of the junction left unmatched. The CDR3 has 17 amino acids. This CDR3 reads CASSYLNRLAIIYEQYF. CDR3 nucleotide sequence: TGTGCCAGCAGTTACCTAAACAGACTAGCGATCATCTACGAGCAGTACTTC.

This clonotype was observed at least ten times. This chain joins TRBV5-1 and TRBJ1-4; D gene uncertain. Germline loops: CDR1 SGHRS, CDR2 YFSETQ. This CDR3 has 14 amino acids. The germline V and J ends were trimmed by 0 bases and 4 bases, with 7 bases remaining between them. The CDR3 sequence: CASSLEARNEKLFF. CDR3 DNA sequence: TGCGCCAGCAGCTTGGAAGCACGTAATGAAAAACTGTTTTTT. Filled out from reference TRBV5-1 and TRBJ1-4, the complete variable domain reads KAGVTQTPRYLIKTRGQQVTLSCSPISGHRSVSWYQQTPGQGLQFLFEYFSETQRNKGNFPGRFSGRQFSNSRSEMNVSTLELGDSALYLCASSLEARNEKLFFGSGTQLSVL.

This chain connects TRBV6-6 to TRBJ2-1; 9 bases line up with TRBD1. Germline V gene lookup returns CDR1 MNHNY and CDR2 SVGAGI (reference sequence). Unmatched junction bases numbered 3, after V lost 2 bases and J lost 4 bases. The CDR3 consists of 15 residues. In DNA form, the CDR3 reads TGTGCCAGCAGTTACACGGGACAGGGATACAATGAGCAGTTCTTC. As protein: CASSYTGQGYNEQFF.

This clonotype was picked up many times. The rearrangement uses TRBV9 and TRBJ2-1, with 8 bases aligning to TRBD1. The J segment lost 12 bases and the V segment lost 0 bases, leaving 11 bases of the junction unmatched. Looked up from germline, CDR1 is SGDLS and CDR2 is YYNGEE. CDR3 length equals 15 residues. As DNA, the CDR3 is TGTGCCAGCAGCGTAGGATTAGGACAGGGTGGGACGCAGTTCTTC. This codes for CASSVGLGQGGTQFF.

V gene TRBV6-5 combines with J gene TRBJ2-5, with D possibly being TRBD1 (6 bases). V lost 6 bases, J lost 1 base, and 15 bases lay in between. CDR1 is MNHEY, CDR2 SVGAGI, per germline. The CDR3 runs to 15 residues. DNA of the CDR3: TGTGCCAGCAGACGGACAGAGATCCTCCAAGAGACCCAGTACTTC. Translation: CASRRTEILQETQYF.

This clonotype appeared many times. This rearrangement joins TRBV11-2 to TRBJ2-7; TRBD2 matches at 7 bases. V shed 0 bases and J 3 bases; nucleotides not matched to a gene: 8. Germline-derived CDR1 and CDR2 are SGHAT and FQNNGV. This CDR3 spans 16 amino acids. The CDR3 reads CASSLDGAGELYEQYF. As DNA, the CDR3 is TGTGCCAGCAGCTTAGATGGGGCGGGGGAACTCTACGAGCAGTACTTC.

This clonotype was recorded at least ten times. Here the CDR3 DNA reads TGTGCCAGCAGCTTAACTGAAGGGTACTATGGCTACACCTTC. It encodes CASSLTEGYYGYTF. The chain recombines TRBV11-2 with TRBJ1-2; D gene ambiguous. The CDR3 runs to 14 residues. Germline V gives CDR1 SGHAT, CDR2 FQNNGV. With 2 bases removed from V and 3 bases from J, the gap between germline ends came to 10 bases.